Listed here are 27 T cell receptor beta chains from one sample, sequenced in a study of T cell repertoires in cytomegalovirus infection. TCRdb fed the reads into MiXCR, producing one record per CDR3 protein. The sample includes roughly 320,000 distinct CDR3 sequences, roughly 9.3% of them seen just once. The specimen sequenced was PBMCs. These receptors were obtained from a human donor in good health (CMV status not recorded). Some clones in this sample may be carry-over from other donors' samples.

As regards this clonotype: Just one base apart from a much larger clone, this may be a read error. The chain employs TRBV28 and TRBJ1-2; D remains ambiguous. Germline lookup yields CDR1 MDHEN and CDR2 SYDVKM. The CDR3 loop spans 12 amino acids. The CDR3 spells CASSTSGYVYTF. DNA of the CDR3: TGTGCCAGCAGTACCTCAGGATATGTCTACACCTTC.

This clonotype was found many times. The rearrangement links TRBV28 to TRBJ1-1; 7 bases are a match to TRBD1. The CDR3 has 15 amino acids. Germline V gene data show CDR1 as MDHEN and CDR2 as SYDVKM. The junction had 8 bases not matched to a gene; V was cut back by 6 bases and J by 1 base. The CDR3 is CASRGDRVTNTEAFF. The DNA for the CDR3 is TGTGCCAGCAGGGGCGACAGGGTAACGAACACTGAAGCTTTCTTT.

There are many counts of this clonotype. The chain uses TRBV7-9 and TRBJ1-5; 8 bases are a match to TRBD1. The CDR3 totals 16 residues. Germline V gives CDR1 SEHNR, CDR2 FQNEAQ (reference sequence). J lost 3 bases, V lost 6 bases, and 10 bases had no gene match. The CDR3 DNA is TGTGCCAGCAGGGCCGGGGCAGGGGGCGCCAATCAGCCCCAGCATTTT. Translating it yields CASRAGAGGANQPQHF.

This clonotype was seen ten or more times. The gene calls are TRBV6-5 and TRBJ1-2; D is unclear. Per germline, CDR1 MNHEY and CDR2 SVGAGI. This CDR3 contains 13 residues. With 0 bases removed from V and 4 bases from J, the gap between germline ends came to 6 bases. CDR3 nucleotides: TGTGCCAGCAGTTACTCCTTGTTCTATGGCTACACCTTC. Translated, it gives CASSYSLFYGYTF.

This clonotype was counted ten times or more. The rearrangement links TRBV10-3 to TRBJ2-3; D is perhaps TRBD2 (6 bases). Per the germline V gene, CDR1 is ENHRY and CDR2 is SYGVKD. This CDR3 region has 13 residues. The ends were cut back, 8 bases at V and 1 base at J, with 10 bases in the middle. The CDR3: CAIGSSGTDTQYF. The CDR3 DNA follows: TGTGCCATCGGATCTAGCGGCACAGATACGCAGTATTTT.

There are many counts of this clonotype. The chain employs TRBV3-1 and TRBJ1-4, with D unresolved. The V and J ends lost 3 bases and 3 bases respectively, with 8 bases between them. There are 14 residues in the CDR3. In germline, CDR1 is LGHDT, CDR2 YNNKEL (reference sequence). The DNA of the CDR3 is TGTGCCAGCAGCCAGCGGGGAGCTAATGAAAAACTGTTTTTT. It yields the protein CASSQRGANEKLFF.

This clonotype was detected many times. This chain uses TRBV28 with TRBJ1-5; no firm D call. The germline CDR1 and CDR2 sequences are MDHEN and SYDVKM. V lost 3 bases and J 2 bases, leaving 17 bases between the germline ends. The CDR3 is 17 residues long. The CDR3 loop is CASSFAQGSIGNQPQHF. DNA of the CDR3: TGTGCCAGCAGTTTCGCGCAAGGGTCTATAGGCAATCAGCCCCAGCATTTT.

This clonotype was counted at least ten times. The rearrangement uses TRBV7-2 and TRBJ2-1, with unresolved D. The V gene lost 5 bases and the J gene lost 15 bases, with 17 bases spanning the gap. Germline V gene sequence: CDR1 SGHTA, CDR2 FQGNSA. CDR3 length: 12 residues. CDR3 nucleotides: TGTGCCAGCAGCCAAACTACCGTCGAACCGTTCTTC. This translates into CASSQTTVEPFF. Variable domain in full (rest from reference TRBV7-2 and TRBJ2-1): GAGVSQSPSNKVTEKGKDVELRCDPISGHTALYWYRQSLGQGLEFLIYFQGNSAPDKSGLPSDRFSAERTGGSVSTLTIQRTQQEDSAVYLCASSQTTVEPFFGPGTRLTVL.

There are a few counts of this clonotype. This chain links TRBV2 with TRBJ1-5; possible D gene TRBD1, 6 bases. The CDR3 runs to 14 residues. Trimming took off 10 bases at V and 2 bases at J, with 15 bases between the two ends. The germline CDR1 and CDR2 sequences are SNHLY and FYNNEI. This CDR3 reads CATLGEGGNQPQHF. Here the CDR3 DNA reads TGTGCCACCCTGGGGGAGGGGGGCAATCAGCCCCAGCATTTT. The variable domain in full, with the rest retrieved from reference TRBV2 and TRBJ1-5, is EPEVTQTPSHQVTQMGQEVILRCVPISNHLYFYWYRQILGQKVEFLVSFYNNEISEKSEIFDDQFSVERPDGSNFTLKIRSTKLEDSAMYFCATLGEGGNQPQHFGDGTRLSIL.

The gene calls are TRBV14 and TRBJ2-7, with D perhaps matching TRBD1 (6 bases). V dropped 4 bases and J dropped 1 base, with 20 bases sitting between them. The germline V gene has CDR1 SGHDN and CDR2 FVKESK. The CDR3 has 17 amino acids. CDR3 in amino acids: CASSRLEIHRESYEQYV. CDR3 coding DNA: TGTGCCAGCAGCCGTTTGGAAATCCACAGGGAGTCCTACGAGCAGTACGTC.

The sample holds many counts of this clonotype. The rearrangement joins TRBV6-5 to TRBJ2-5; D is uncertain. The CDR3 spans 15 residues. Germline assignment: CDR1 MNHEY and CDR2 SVGAGI. Trimming stripped 6 bases from V and 4 bases from J, with 18 bases between. The CDR3: CASRSSGPAAETQYF. CDR3 in DNA: TGTGCCAGCAGATCCTCGGGCCCGGCGGCAGAGACCCAGTACTTC.

V usage is TRBV7-8 and J usage is TRBJ2-1, with D possibly TRBD1 on 5 matching bases. Trimming pared 7 bases from V and 4 bases from J, leaving 14 bases between. There are 14 residues in the CDR3. Germline CDR1 reads SGHVS; CDR2 reads FQNEAQ. CDR3 sequence reads: CASKEQVLYNEQFF. The DNA of the CDR3 is TGTGCCAGCAAAGAACAGGTGCTATACAATGAGCAGTTCTTC.

This clonotype was observed many times. The chain carries TRBV7-2 and TRBJ2-1; possibly TRBD1 for D (6 bases). This CDR3 comprises 20 residues. Trimming took 5 bases from V and 3 from J, leaving 29 bases between them. Germline V gene data show CDR1 as SGHTA and CDR2 as FQGNSA. DNA for the CDR3: TGTGCCAGCAGCCTATCCCCGATGGCCTTACAGGGAAGGAACTACAATGAGCAGTTCTTC. Amino acid sequence: CASSLSPMALQGRNYNEQFF. The full variable domain, completed using reference TRBV7-2 and TRBJ2-1, is GAGVSQSPSNKVTEKGKDVELRCDPISGHTALYWYRQSLGQGLEFLIYFQGNSAPDKSGLPSDRFSAERTGGSVSTLTIQRTQQEDSAVYLCASSLSPMALQGRNYNEQFFGPGTRLTVL.

This clonotype was seen more than once but under ten times. The genes are TRBV28 and TRBJ1-2, with 7 bases that match TRBD1. The junction had 5 bases not matched to a gene; V was cut back by 3 bases and J by 7 bases. Looked up from germline, CDR1 is MDHEN and CDR2 is SYDVKM. This CDR3 has 13 residues. The CDR3 DNA follows: TGTGCCAGCAGTTTGACAGGGCCCGTTGGCTACACCTTC. It encodes CASSLTGPVGYTF.

This clonotype was picked up many times. The chain links TRBV29-1 to TRBJ2-2; 8 bases match TRBD1. CDR1 and CDR2 (germline): SQVTM, ANQGSEA. V lost 5 bases, J lost 1 base, and 6 bases stayed unmatched. This CDR3 contains 15 residues. The CDR3 spells CSVRTGTGNTGELFF. The DNA of the CDR3 is TGCAGCGTTAGAACCGGGACAGGGAACACCGGGGAGCTGTTTTTT.

This clonotype has ten or more counts. The gene calls are TRBV25-1 and TRBJ2-5, with 9 nucleotides matching TRBD1. V trimming: 9 bases; J trimming: 5 bases; junction bases outside the gene matches: 13. The germline V gene encodes CDR1 MGHDK and CDR2 SYGVNS. The CDR3 loop spans 15 amino acids. The CDR3 reads CASAPRDRARETQYF. CDR3 DNA: TGTGCCAGTGCCCCTCGGGACAGGGCTAGGGAGACCCAGTACTTC.

The chain recombines TRBV20-1 with TRBJ2-7, with 8 bases aligning to TRBD2. The CDR3 is 14 residues long. Germline-derived CDR1 and CDR2 are DFQATT and SNEGSKA (reference sequence). With V trimmed by 0 bases and J by 4 bases, 5 bases remained unmatched. CDR3 in amino acids: CSARDSGVLYEQYF. The CDR3 DNA reads TGCAGTGCTAGAGATAGCGGGGTCCTATACGAGCAGTACTTC.

This clonotype has at least ten counts. CDR3 amino acids: CASSYAAGTGSGTGEQYF. The CDR3 region has the DNA TGCGCCAGCAGCTACGCCGCCGGGACAGGGAGTGGGACTGGCGAGCAGTACTTC. This chain connects TRBV4-1 to TRBJ2-7, with TRBD1 matching over 9 bases. The CDR3 length is 18 residues. The ends lost 5 bases at V and 6 bases at J; junction bases unmatched: 20. Germline V CDR1 and CDR2: MGHRA, YSYEKL.

This clonotype occurred many times. V is TRBV28 and J is TRBJ1-6; 11 bases are shared with TRBD1. This CDR3 is built from 14 residues. CDR1 MDHEN and CDR2 SYDVKM come from the germline V gene. V shed 4 bases, J shed 9 bases, and the junction held 2 bases outside the gene matches. The CDR3 is CASSSGTGGSPLHF. The CDR3 bases are TGTGCCAGCAGTTCCGGGACAGGGGGTTCACCCCTCCACTTT. The complete variable domain, with remaining parts taken from reference TRBV28 and TRBJ1-6, reads DVKVTQSSRYLVKRTGEKVFLECVQDMDHENMFWYRQDPGLGLRLIYFSYDVKMKEKGDIPEGYSVSREKKERFSLILESASTNQTSMYLCASSSGTGGSPLHFGNGTRLTVT.

This clonotype was found many times. The chain has TRBV7-2 and TRBJ2-5, with 10 bases matching TRBD1. With 0 bases clipped from V and 4 bases from J, the junction kept 5 bases outside the gene matches. This CDR3 is 16 amino acids long. Per germline, CDR1 SGHTA and CDR2 FQGNSA. CDR3 protein: CASSLAGTGVGETQYF. CDR3 DNA: TGTGCCAGCAGCTTAGCTGGGACAGGGGTTGGAGAGACCCAGTACTTC.

In nucleotides, the CDR3 is TGCAGTGCTAGAGAACCGGATAGAAGCACTGAAGCTTTCTTT. This encodes CSAREPDRSTEAFF. This sequence joins TRBV20-1 and TRBJ1-1; D remains ambiguous. CDR3 length: 14 residues. Germline CDR1 and CDR2: DFQATT and SNEGSKA (reference sequence). Trimming removed 0 bases at V and 4 bases at J, with 12 bases between.

The chain employs TRBV29-1 and TRBJ2-3; possible D gene TRBD1, 5 bases. The germline V gene encodes CDR1 SQVTM and CDR2 ANQGSEA. Trimming stripped 6 bases from V and 1 base from J, with 11 bases between. The CDR3 has 13 residues. In DNA, the CDR3 is TGCAGCGTAAAGGGGTTGGGCACAGATACGCAGTATTTT. It encodes CSVKGLGTDTQYF.

This clonotype was detected ten times or more. V gene TRBV7-2 combines with J gene TRBJ1-3, with TRBD1 identical over 7 bases. CDR1 is SGHTA and CDR2 is FQGNSA in the germline V gene. This CDR3 comprises 15 residues. Germline trimming cut 10 bases from V and 1 base from J; bases unmatched to any gene: 10. In nucleotides, the CDR3 is TGTGCCACCCGTAGGGGGCGGGGTTCTGGAAACACCATATATTTT. Amino acids: CATRRGRGSGNTIYF.

This clonotype was recorded many times. This chain uses TRBV29-1 with TRBJ2-1; either TRBD1 or TRBD2 may supply D (5 bases each). The CDR3 consists of 15 residues. The V gene lost 6 bases and the J gene lost 2 bases, with 17 bases spanning the gap. Germline CDR1 is SQVTM and CDR2 is ANQGSEA. The CDR3 region is CSVKSGGWPYNEQFF. DNA of the CDR3: TGCAGCGTCAAAAGTGGGGGTTGGCCCTACAATGAGCAGTTCTTC.

This clonotype was counted a single time. This CDR3 reads CASSLQQGSSSPLHF. The CDR3, as DNA: TGTGCCAGCAGCCTGCAACAGGGAAGTAGTTCACCCCTCCACTTT. The J gene is TRBJ1-6, the V gene TRBV2; the D gene is possibly TRBD1 (6 bases). V shed 6 bases and J shed 9 bases, with 18 bases lying between them. The CDR3 contains 15 residues. Germline-derived CDR1 and CDR2 are SNHLY and FYNNEI.

The DNA for the CDR3 is TGCAGTGCGACCGACAGGGGGAGAGAGGCTTTCTTT. Translation: CSATDRGREAFF. The J gene is TRBJ1-1, the V gene TRBV20-1, with TRBD1 matching over 9 bases. Germline loops: CDR1 DFQATT, CDR2 SNEGSKA (reference sequence). This CDR3 is 12 amino acids long. V dropped 6 bases and J dropped 11; count of bases not matched to a gene: 10.

A remark on this clonotype: A much larger clone is a single base away; this may be a read error. The chain uses TRBV7-6 and TRBJ1-6; no definite D call. This CDR3 spans 11 amino acids. Germline V lookup: CDR1 SGHVS, CDR2 FNYEAQ. The CDR3 region is CASNLNSPPHF. CDR3 in DNA: TGTGCCAGCAACCTCAATTCACCCCCCCACTTT. The full variable domain, completed using reference TRBV7-6 and TRBJ1-6, is GAGVSQSPRYKVTKRGQDVALRCDPISGHVSLYWYRQALGQGPEFLTYFNYEAQQDKSGLPNDRFSAERPEGSISTLTIQRTEQRDSAMYRCASNLNSPPHFGNGTRLTVT.